The 30 T cell receptor beta chains given below trace back to one sample, sequenced in a study of T cells in localized non-small cell lung cancer. Assay used: immunoSEQ multiplex PCR; TCRdb lists only in-frame clones, some missing. The sample carries roughly 33,000 clones, more than 70% recorded once. Here the sequenced sample was peripheral blood, taken before any cancer treatment. The receptors were sampled from a woman aged 35 to 70 with stage I lung adenocarcinoma.

The chain recombines TRBV28 with TRBJ1-4; D may be TRBD1 (6 bases). The germline V and J ends were trimmed by 3 bases and 7 bases, with 15 bases remaining between them. Per the germline V gene, CDR1 is MDHEN and CDR2 is SYDVKM. The CDR3 consists of 15 residues. The DNA for the CDR3 is TGTGCCAGCAGTTTTGAAGGGGGGCGAATTGAAAAACTGTTTTTT. Amino acid sequence: CASSFEGGRIEKLFF.

In its sample, this clone was seen once. V gene TRBV13 combines with J gene TRBJ2-5, with 12 bases matching TRBD2. Germline-derived CDR1 and CDR2 are PRHDT and FYEKMQ (reference sequence). This CDR3 is 16 amino acids long. Trimming cost V 4 bases and J 2 bases; bases outside gene matches: 5. CDR3: CASSSRLAGEQETQYF. The CDR3 region has the DNA TGTGCCAGCAGCTCCCGACTAGCGGGGGAGCAAGAGACCCAGTACTTC.

The chain uses TRBV19 and TRBJ1-2; possibly TRBD1 for D (5 bases). With 2 bases removed from V and 3 bases from J, the gap between germline ends came to 19 bases. This CDR3 region has 17 residues. Germline CDR1 LNHDA, CDR2 SQIVND (reference sequence). CDR3 in amino acids: CASSIRRQTSPDYGYTF. The CDR3 bases are TGTGCCAGTAGTATACGCCGACAGACCAGTCCGGACTATGGCTACACCTTC.

This rearrangement joins TRBV7-2 to TRBJ2-6; 7 nucleotides line up with TRBD1. CDR3 length: 18 residues. The trim removed 0 bases at V and 0 bases at J, leaving 5 bases unmatched. Looked up from germline, CDR1 is SGHTA and CDR2 is FQGNSA. CDR3 loop: CASSLAVGQPSGANVLTF. The CDR3, as DNA: TGTGCCAGCAGCTTAGCGGTGGGACAGCCCTCTGGGGCCAACGTCCTGACTTTC.

This rearrangement joins TRBV7-9 to TRBJ2-3, with unresolved D. The CDR3 has 12 amino acids. CDR1 is SEHNR and CDR2 is FQNEAQ in the germline V gene (reference sequence). Trimming cost V 4 bases and J 10 bases, with 12 bases left between them. Written as DNA, the CDR3 is TGTGCCAGCAGCTCACCCTCGTCCGCGCAGTATTTT. Its protein is CASSSPSSAQYF.

About this clone: In the same sample, other DNA sequences code for this CDR3. The chain is built from TRBV19 and TRBJ1-5; no firm D call. From germline, CDR1 is LNHDA and CDR2 SQIVND (reference sequence). Trimming removed 4 bases from V and 7 bases from J, with 11 bases in between. There are 13 residues in the CDR3. CDR3 residues: CASSNRAGQPQHF. CDR3 DNA: TGTGCCAGTAGTAACCGGGCGGGACAGCCCCAGCATTTT.

The rearrangement joins TRBV21-1 to TRBJ2-7; whether TRBD1, the table's D call, matches the DNA was not checked. TRBV21-1 is labeled a pseudogene. The CDR3 consists of 17 residues. The CDR3 reads CASKNARDRDFSYEQYF. The CDR3, as DNA: TGTGCCAGCAAGAACGCCCGGGACAGGGATTTCTCCTACGAGCAGTACTTC.

The V and J genes are TRBV5-5 and TRBJ2-1, with 7 bases lining up with TRBD1. The CDR3 covers 12 residues. Germline V lookup: CDR1 SGHKS, CDR2 YYEKEE (reference sequence). Germline trimming cut 6 bases from V and 8 bases from J; bases unmatched to any gene: 5. CDR3 in amino acids: CASTHRGDEQFF. CDR3 nucleotide sequence: TGTGCCAGCACCCACAGGGGCGATGAGCAGTTCTTC.

The chain employs TRBV18 and TRBJ1-1; TRBD1 matches 7 bases. CDR3 size: 14 residues. V trimming: 6 bases; J trimming: 7 bases; junction bases outside the gene matches: 11. Per germline, CDR1 KGHSH and CDR2 LQKENI. The CDR3 DNA sequence: TGTGCCAGCTCTCTCACCCCAGGGGGAGGTGAAGCTTTCTTT. Its protein product is CASSLTPGGGEAFF.

This clone was observed once. The gene calls are TRBV10-3 and TRBJ1-1; a weak D match, TRBD1 (6 bases). The CDR3 is 11 amino acids. Trimming took 11 bases from V and 1 from J, leaving 8 bases between them. Germline V CDR1 and CDR2: ENHRY, SYGVKD. The CDR3 sequence is CAATGNTEAFF. CDR3 nucleotide sequence: TGTGCCGCGACAGGGAACACTGAAGCTTTCTTT.

CDR3 in DNA: TGTGCCAGCAGCCCGGTAGACAGGGGTGCGGTGACTGAAGCTTTCTTT. Amino acids: CASSPVDRGAVTEAFF. The V gene is TRBV5-4, the J gene TRBJ1-1, with 8 bases fitting TRBD1. From germline, CDR1 is SGHNT and CDR2 YYREEE (reference sequence). This CDR3 has 16 residues. Trimming cost V 4 bases and J 5 bases; bases outside gene matches: 13.

This sequence joins TRBV6-1 and TRBJ1-1; a weak D match, TRBD1 (5 bases). Trimming took 3 bases from V and 1 from J, leaving 12 bases between them. Germline loops: CDR1 MNHNS, CDR2 SASEGT. There are 15 residues in the CDR3. Here the CDR3 reads CASSDGQPSNTEAFF. The CDR3 bases are TGTGCCAGCAGTGATGGACAACCCTCGAACACTGAAGCTTTCTTT.

With regard to this clone: The same CDR3 arises from other DNA sequences in this sample as well. The chain joins TRBV7-2 to TRBJ1-5; 10 bases are shared with TRBD1. V lost 5 bases and J lost 2; bases outside the gene matches: 3. The germline CDR1 and CDR2 sequences are SGHTA and FQGNSA. The CDR3 runs 15 residues. The chain's CDR3 is CASSLDRGGNQPQHF. The CDR3 DNA is TGTGCCAGCAGCCTGGACAGGGGGGGCAATCAGCCCCAGCATTTT.

The chain has TRBV7-9 and TRBJ1-2; weak D call: TRBD1 (5 bases). In germline, CDR1 is SEHNR, CDR2 FQNEAQ (reference sequence). CDR3 length: 14 residues. V lost 5 bases to trimming and J lost 1 base, with 11 bases between them. As DNA, the CDR3 is TGTGCCAGCAGCATTCAGGGAAGTAACTATGGCTACACCTTC. It codes for CASSIQGSNYGYTF. The full variable domain, with the rest looked up from reference TRBV7-9 and TRBJ1-2, is DTGVSQNPRHKITKRGQNVTFRCDPISEHNRLYWYRQTLGQGPEFLTYFQNEAQLEKSRLLSDRFSAERPKGSFSTLEIQRTEQGDSAMYLCASSIQGSNYGYTFGSGTRLTVV.

The V gene is TRBV9, the J gene TRBJ2-5, with D unresolved. The CDR3 has 14 amino acids. Trimming took 0 bases from V and 3 from J, leaving 9 bases between them. Germline V gives CDR1 SGDLS, CDR2 YYNGEE. The CDR3 sequence is CASSVGVGKETQYF. CDR3 DNA: TGTGCCAGCAGCGTAGGGGTGGGAAAAGAGACCCAGTACTTC.

V and J are TRBV5-1 and TRBJ2-3; 13 bases are shared with TRBD2. V gave up 5 bases and J gave up 2 bases; unmatched junction bases: 5. Per germline, CDR1 SGHRS and CDR2 YFSETQ. The CDR3 is 16 amino acids. Here the CDR3 reads CASSTTSGGYTDTQYF. CDR3 in DNA: TGCGCCAGCAGTACGACTAGCGGGGGGTACACAGATACGCAGTATTTT.

Comments on this clone: It is likely a read error, because the conserved phenylalanine at the end of the CDR3 is missing. The DNA is omitted, as the CDR3 cannot be located on it reliably, and the CDR3 follows TCRdb's listing. The chain employs TRBV7-9 and TRBJ2-7. CDR1 and CDR2 from the germline V gene are SEHNR and FQNEAQ (reference sequence). The length of the CDR3 is 9 amino acids, counting both ends. CDR3 amino acids: CASSLASSC.

V is TRBV6-5 and J is TRBJ1-1, with 7 bases identical to TRBD1. This CDR3 is 13 amino acids long. The germline V gene encodes CDR1 MNHEY and CDR2 SVGAGI. V lost 8 bases, J lost 4 bases, and 7 bases stayed unmatched. The CDR3 region has the DNA TGTGCCAGCTCGACAGGGAGTAGCACTGAAGCTTTCTTT. It translates to CASSTGSSTEAFF.

In DNA form, the CDR3 reads TGTGCAAGTCACTCCGGGGGGGACTACAGCTCCTATAATTCACCCCTCCACTTT. It specifies CASHSGGDYSSYNSPLHF. The rearrangement uses TRBV12-2 and TRBJ1-6. TRBV12-2 is deemed a pseudogene. The length of the CDR3 is 18 residues.

The chain recombines TRBV10-2 with TRBJ2-2, with TRBD1 matching 7 bases. V shed 7 bases, J shed 1 base, and the junction held 6 bases outside the gene matches. From germline, CDR1 is WSHSY and CDR2 SAAADI. The CDR3 is made up of 15 amino acids. The CDR3 sequence is CASIPDRKNTGELFF. In DNA form, the CDR3 reads TGCGCCAGCATTCCGGACAGGAAGAACACCGGGGAGCTGTTTTTT.

The chain recombines TRBV7-3 with TRBJ1-2, with unresolved D. The germline V and J ends were trimmed by 5 bases and 8 bases, with 15 bases remaining between them. The CDR3 sequence is 13 residues long. Germline values: CDR1 SGHTA, CDR2 FQGTGA. The CDR3 loop reads CASSPKVGGGYTF. The CDR3 nucleotides are TGTGCCAGCAGCCCAAAAGTAGGTGGCGGCTACACCTTC.

The chain couples TRBV11-3 to TRBJ1-1; tentative D call: TRBD1 (5 bases). V lost 3 bases and J 6 bases, leaving 11 bases between the germline ends. The V gene's germline CDR1 is SGHNT and CDR2 YENEEA. This CDR3 is built from 13 residues. CDR3 coding DNA: TGTGCCAGCAGCTTGGAAGGGGTCGCTGAAGCTTTCTTT. Residues: CASSLEGVAEAFF.

The sample holds a few counts of this clone. The V gene is TRBV11-2, the J gene TRBJ1-1, with D unresolved. CDR1 SGHAT and CDR2 FQNNGV come from the germline V gene. The CDR3 covers 14 residues. The germline V and J ends were trimmed by 3 bases and 3 bases, with 11 bases remaining between them. The CDR3 sequence is CASSFSSGYTEAFF. In DNA form, the CDR3 reads TGTGCCAGCAGCTTCAGTTCGGGATACACTGAAGCTTTCTTT.

The chain has TRBV7-5 and TRBJ2-2; TRBD1, the D gene given by the table, was not confirmed from the DNA. TRBV7-5 is a pseudogene segment. The CDR3 is 17 residues long. This chain's CDR3 is CVRSPRRGQGHTGELFF. The DNA for the CDR3 is TGTGTCAGAAGCCCACGCCGGGGCCAGGGGCACACCGGGGAGCTGTTTTTT.

The table lists this clone with a count of one. The chain combines TRBV9 with TRBJ1-4; a possible D gene is TRBD1 (5 bases). The V end lost 3 bases, the J end lost 3 bases, and 12 bases lay between the germline ends. CDR3 length: 15 amino acids. Germline assignment: CDR1 SGDLS and CDR2 YYNGEE. The CDR3 bases are TGTGCCAGCAGCGGGGACCCCTCCTCTAATGAAAAACTGTTTTTT. Translation gives CASSGDPSSNEKLFF. Complete variable domain (other parts from reference TRBV9 and TRBJ1-4): DSGVTQTPKHLITATGQRVTLRCSPRSGDLSVYWYQQSLDQGLQFLIQYYNGEERAKGNILERFSAQQFPDLHSELNLSSLELGDSALYFCASSGDPSSNEKLFFGSGTQLSVL.

This chain uses TRBV7-2 with TRBJ1-5, with D possibly matching TRBD1 (5 bases). Germline V gene sequence: CDR1 SGHTA, CDR2 FQGNSA. The ends were cut back, 5 bases at V and 7 bases at J, with 15 bases in the middle. The CDR3 totals 14 residues. DNA for the CDR3: TGTGCCAGCAGCGCAAACCGGGGGAACCAGCCCCAGCATTTT. Translated, it gives CASSANRGNQPQHF.

The V and J genes are TRBV27 and TRBJ1-6; D possibly corresponds to TRBD1 (6 bases). Trimming took off 10 bases at V and 0 bases at J, with 19 bases between the two ends. The CDR3 runs 17 residues. Germline V gene data show CDR1 as MNHEY and CDR2 as SMNVEV (reference sequence). The CDR3 sequence: CATRLTGQPSYNSPLHF. The CDR3 DNA sequence: TGTGCCACCCGATTAACAGGACAGCCCTCCTATAATTCACCCCTCCACTTT.

The chain joins TRBV20-1 to TRBJ1-1; D is unresolved. This CDR3 contains 11 residues. Germline CDR1 and CDR2: DFQATT and SNEGSKA (reference sequence). Trimming removed 6 bases from V and 1 base from J, with 6 bases in between. The CDR3 sequence: CSADRNTEAFF. CDR3 nucleotide sequence: TGCAGTGCCGACCGGAACACTGAAGCTTTCTTT.

This clone was seen a few times. CDR3 loop: CASSEGDGNNEQFF. Written as DNA, the CDR3 is TGTGCCAGCAGTGAAGGGGACGGGAACAATGAGCAGTTCTTC. The chain employs TRBV6-4 and TRBJ2-1; D is tentatively TRBD1 or TRBD2 (5 bases each). Germline values: CDR1 MRHNA, CDR2 SNTAGT. The CDR3 loop spans 14 amino acids. The V gene lost 3 bases and the J gene lost 5 bases, with 11 bases spanning the gap.

This clone was seen more than once but under ten times. The CDR3 nucleotides read TGTGCCAGCACCACGGGACAAGGTAGAGCTTTCTTT. This gives the protein CASTTGQGRAFF. The rearrangement uses TRBV6-1 and TRBJ1-1, with a tentative D call TRBD1 (6 bases). The germline V gene has CDR1 MNHNS and CDR2 SASEGT. This CDR3 contains 12 residues. Between the trimmed V and J ends, which lost 7 bases and 10 bases, there was a span of 16 bases.